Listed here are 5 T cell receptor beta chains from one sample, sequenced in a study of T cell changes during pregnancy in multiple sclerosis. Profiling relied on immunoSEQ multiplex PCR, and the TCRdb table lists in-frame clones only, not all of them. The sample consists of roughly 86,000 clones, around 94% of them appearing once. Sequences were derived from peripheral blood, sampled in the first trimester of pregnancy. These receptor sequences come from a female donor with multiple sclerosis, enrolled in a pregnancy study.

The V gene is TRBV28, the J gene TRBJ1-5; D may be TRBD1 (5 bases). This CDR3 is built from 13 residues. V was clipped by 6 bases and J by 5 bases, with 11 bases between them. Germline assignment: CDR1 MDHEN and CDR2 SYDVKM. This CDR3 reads CASSPRGDQPQHF. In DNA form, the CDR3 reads TGTGCCAGCAGCCCTCGGGGGGATCAGCCCCAGCATTTT.

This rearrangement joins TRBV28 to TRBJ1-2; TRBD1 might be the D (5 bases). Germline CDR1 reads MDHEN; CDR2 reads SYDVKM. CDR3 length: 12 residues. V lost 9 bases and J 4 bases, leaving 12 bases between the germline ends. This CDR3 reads CASAGYGYGYTF. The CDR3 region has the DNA TGTGCCAGTGCAGGGTACGGCTATGGCTACACCTTC.

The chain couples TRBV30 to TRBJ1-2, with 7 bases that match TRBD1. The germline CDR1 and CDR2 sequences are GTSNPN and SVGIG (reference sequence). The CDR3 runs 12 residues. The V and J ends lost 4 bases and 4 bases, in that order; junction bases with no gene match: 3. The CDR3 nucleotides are TGTGCCTGGAATCCAGGGGGCTATGGCTACACCTTC. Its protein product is CAWNPGGYGYTF.

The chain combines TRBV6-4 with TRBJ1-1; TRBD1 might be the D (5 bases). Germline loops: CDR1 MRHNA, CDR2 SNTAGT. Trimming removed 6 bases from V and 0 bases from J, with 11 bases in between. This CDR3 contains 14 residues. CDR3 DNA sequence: TGTGCCAGCAGGGACACCAACATGAACACTGAAGCTTTCTTT. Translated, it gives CASRDTNMNTEAFF.

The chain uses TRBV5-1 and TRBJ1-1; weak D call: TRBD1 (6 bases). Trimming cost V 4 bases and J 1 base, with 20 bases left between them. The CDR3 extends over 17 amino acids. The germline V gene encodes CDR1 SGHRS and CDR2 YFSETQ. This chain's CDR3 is CASSRQAGTRGNTEAFF. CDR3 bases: TGCGCCAGCAGCAGACAGGCTGGGACAAGAGGGAACACTGAAGCTTTCTTT.